Listed below are T cell receptor beta chains from one sample, sequenced in a study of shared clonotypes between healthy human individuals. The method was immunoSEQ multiplex PCR; TCRdb's version includes in-frame clones alone and lacks a portion of them. The repertoire consists of more than 2,000,000 clones, with more than 90% occurring once and the leading ten covering roughly 0.15%. Material for sequencing was naive CD4+ T cells sorted from blood. These receptors were collected from a man in his late teens or twenties in good health. Each CDR3 is given with its conserved first and last residue. The order of the fields is J gene, D gene, V gene, CDR3 length, clone size, CDR3 DNA, CDR3 protein. The D gene is left open where the match is weak. A row's size may be missing; if present it is once, few, many or a size class.

J: TRBJ2-7; D: TRBD1; V: TRBV5-1; length: 12; size: .; DNA: TGCGCCAGCAGCCCGCGGGGACAGGGGCTCTACTTC; CDR3: CASSPRGQGLYF
J: TRBJ1-2; D: TRBD1; V: TRBV5-3; length: 14; size: .; DNA: TGTGCCAGAAGACTCGACAGGGGCGCCTATGGCTACACCTTC; CDR3: CARRLDRGAYGYTF
J: TRBJ2-7; D: .; V: TRBV19; length: 13; size: .; DNA: TGTGCCAGTAGCGTAAAAGGGTCCTACGAGCAGTACTTC; CDR3: CASSVKGSYEQYF
J: TRBJ1-2; D: TRBD1; V: TRBV19; length: 15; size: .; DNA: TGTGCCAGTCTCCCACAGGGGGCGTCGAACTATGGCTACACCTTC; CDR3: CASLPQGASNYGYTF
J: TRBJ1-2; D: .; V: TRBV2; length: 12; size: .; DNA: TGTGCCAGCACTTTGGATGACTATGGCTACACCTTC; CDR3: CASTLDDYGYTF
J: TRBJ2-7; D: TRBD1; V: TRBV6-5; length: 13; size: .; DNA: TGTGCCAGCAGACAGGGGGCTTTATACGAGCAGTACTTC; CDR3: CASRQGALYEQYF
J: TRBJ1-4; D: .; V: TRBV2; length: 14; size: .; DNA: TGTGCCAGCAGTCCCACAGTTACGGGGGAAAAACTGTTTTTT; CDR3: CASSPTVTGEKLFF
J: TRBJ2-7; D: .; V: TRBV10-3; length: 13; size: .; DNA: TGTGCCATCGGCTTATCTGGCAGAGACGAGCAGTACTTC; CDR3: CAIGLSGRDEQYF
J: TRBJ2-5; D: TRBD2; V: TRBV2; length: 17; size: .; DNA: TGTGCCAGCATCCTACGACTAGCGGGTCCCCAGCGCGAGACCCAGTACTTC; CDR3: CASILRLAGPQRETQYF
J: TRBJ2-5; D: TRBD2; V: TRBV5-6; length: 16; size: .; DNA: TGTGCCAGCAGCTTGGCGGGAGGGCCTATATTAGAGACCCAGTACTTC; CDR3: CASSLAGGPILETQYF
J: TRBJ2-3; D: TRBD1; V: TRBV10-3; length: 17; size: .; DNA: TGTGCCATCAGGGCCATGGAGGCAGGGGGAAGCACAGATACGCAGTATTTT; CDR3: CAIRAMEAGGSTDTQYF
J: TRBJ1-4; D: .; V: TRBV10-3; length: 11; size: .; DNA: TGTGCCACATCAACTAATGAAAAACTGTTTTTT; CDR3: CATSTNEKLFF
J: TRBJ1-2; D: TRBD1; V: TRBV5-1; length: 16; size: .; DNA: TGCGCCAGCAGCCCCGCTACGACAGGGGGCTTAGATGGCTACACCTTC; CDR3: CASSPATTGGLDGYTF
J: TRBJ1-2; D: .; V: TRBV27; length: 14; size: .; DNA: TGTGCCAGCAGTTGGTCAGGGGCCAGCTATGGCTACACCTTC; CDR3: CASSWSGASYGYTF
J: TRBJ2-7; D: TRBD1; V: TRBV27; length: 21; size: .; DNA: TGTGCCAGCAGTTTATCCATAGGTTGGGGACAGGGGGCGCGAAAGATTTACGAGCAGTACTTC; CDR3: CASSLSIGWGQGARKIYEQYF
J: TRBJ2-1; D: .; V: TRBV9; length: 14; size: .; DNA: TGTGCCAGCAGCGTCACGAGTATGGGCAATGAGCAGTTCTTC; CDR3: CASSVTSMGNEQFF
J: TRBJ2-1; D: .; V: TRBV7-2; length: 14; size: .; DNA: TGTGCCAGCAGCTTAGATAACACGTACAATGAGCAGTTCTTC; CDR3: CASSLDNTYNEQFF
J: TRBJ1-5; D: TRBD1; V: TRBV19; length: 17; size: once; DNA: TGTGCCAGTAGTGCGTCGGACAGGGGATATAGCAATCAGCCCCAGCATTTT; CDR3: CASSASDRGYSNQPQHF
J: TRBJ2-7; D: TRBD2; V: TRBV29-1; length: 16; size: .; DNA: TGCAGCGTCGAGGGACTAGCGGGAGATCTGTCCTACGAGCAGTACTTC; CDR3: CSVEGLAGDLSYEQYF
J: TRBJ1-4; D: .; V: TRBV25-1; length: 17; size: .; DNA: TGTGCCAGCAGTGAACGTACCACGAGGGCAACTAATGAAAAACTGTTTTTT; CDR3: CASSERTTRATNEKLFF
J: TRBJ2-2; D: .; V: TRBV7-9; length: 15; size: .; DNA: TGTGCCAGCAGCGCCGGGACATTGAACACCGGGGAGCTGTTTTTT; CDR3: CASSAGTLNTGELFF
J: TRBJ1-1; D: TRBD1; V: TRBV28; length: 16; size: .; DNA: TGTGCCACCTCCAGGGGGCTGCGCCCCATGAACACTGAAGCTTTCTTT; CDR3: CATSRGLRPMNTEAFF
J: TRBJ2-7; D: .; V: TRBV5-1; length: 14; size: few; DNA: TGCGCCAGCAGCCCACAGGATTCGGGCTACGAGCAGTACTTC; CDR3: CASSPQDSGYEQYF
J: TRBJ2-7; D: TRBD1; V: TRBV27; length: 14; size: .; DNA: TGTGCCAGCAGTCCCTCGACAGGGTCGGAAGAGCAGTACTTC; CDR3: CASSPSTGSEEQYF
J: TRBJ1-2; D: .; V: TRBV9; length: 13; size: few; DNA: TGTGCCAGCTCGATCGGACCAGGCGATGGCTACACCTTC; CDR3: CASSIGPGDGYTF
J: TRBJ2-2; D: TRBD2; V: TRBV11-2; length: 15; size: once; DNA: TGTGCCAGCAGCTTGGGGACTATGCGCACCGGGGAGCTGTTTTTT; CDR3: CASSLGTMRTGELFF
J: TRBJ1-2; D: .; V: TRBV5-6; length: 12; size: .; DNA: TGTGCCAGCAGCCGTGACTTCTATGGCTACACCTTC; CDR3: CASSRDFYGYTF
J: TRBJ1-4; D: .; V: TRBV28; length: 14; size: .; DNA: TGTGCCAGCATGGGGGGCCCCGCACATGAAAAACTGTTTTTT; CDR3: CASMGGPAHEKLFF
J: TRBJ2-7; D: .; V: TRBV9; length: 17; size: .; DNA: TGTGCCAGCAGCGTGGACGCTAGCGTCGCCCAGCTCTACGAGCAGTACTTC; CDR3: CASSVDASVAQLYEQYF
J: TRBJ2-5; D: .; V: TRBV28; length: 12; size: .; DNA: TGTGCCAGCAGTCCCCGGGCCCCCGGGCGGTACTTC; CDR3: CASSPRAPGRYF
J: TRBJ2-2; D: .; V: TRBV5-1; length: 13; size: .; DNA: TGCGCCAGCAGCTTGGCCTCCCCCGGGGAGCTGTTTTTT; CDR3: CASSLASPGELFF
J: TRBJ1-1; D: TRBD1; V: TRBV30; length: 15; size: few; DNA: TGTGCCTGGAGCGGGACAGGGGTTGGAACCATTGAAGCTTTCTTT; CDR3: CAWSGTGVGTIEAFF
J: TRBJ1-5; D: .; V: TRBV5-1; length: 14; size: .; DNA: TGCGCCAGCAGCCTCGGACGGCCGGGCCAGCCCCAGCATTTT; CDR3: CASSLGRPGQPQHF
J: TRBJ1-2; D: .; V: TRBV5-1; length: 16; size: .; DNA: TGCGCCAGCAGCGAGATGGCAAATCAGGAAAACTATGGCTACACCTTC; CDR3: CASSEMANQENYGYTF
J: TRBJ1-6; D: .; V: TRBV27; length: 16; size: .; DNA: TGTGCCAGCAGTCCCACAGGGACCGCCGCTAATTCACCCCTCCACTTT; CDR3: CASSPTGTAANSPLHF
J: TRBJ2-5; D: .; V: TRBV19; length: 10; size: .; DNA: TGTGCGGAGCGGTGGCAGACCCAGTACTTC; CDR3: CAERWQTQYF
J: TRBJ1-5; D: TRBD1; V: TRBV6-1; length: 14; size: .; DNA: TGTGCCAGCAGTGAAGACAGGGGAGGACAGCCCCAGCATTTT; CDR3: CASSEDRGGQPQHF
J: TRBJ2-3; D: TRBD2; V: TRBV4-1; length: 18; size: .; DNA: TGCGCCAGCAGCCAAGATGAACAGAGCGGGGGGGCCCAGGATACGCAGTATTTT; CDR3: CASSQDEQSGGAQDTQYF
J: TRBJ1-6; D: .; V: TRBV5-1; length: 17; size: once; DNA: TGCGCCAGCAGCTTGGGCGACACTAGCTCCTATAATTCACCCCTCCACTTT; CDR3: CASSLGDTSSYNSPLHF
J: TRBJ2-2; D: .; V: TRBV4-1; length: 16; size: once; DNA: TGCGCCAGCAGCCAAGATGCCAGCTCGAACACCGGGGAGCTGTTTTTT; CDR3: CASSQDASSNTGELFF
J: TRBJ1-1; D: .; V: TRBV6-1; length: 14; size: .; DNA: TGTGCCAGCAGCCTCACGGGGATGAACACTGAAGCTTTCTTT; CDR3: CASSLTGMNTEAFF
J: TRBJ2-7; D: TRBD1; V: TRBV12-5; length: 13; size: .; DNA: TGTGCTAGTGGCCATGGACAGGGCTACGAGCAGTACTTC; CDR3: CASGHGQGYEQYF
J: TRBJ1-2; D: .; V: TRBV6-5; length: 11; size: .; DNA: TGTGCCAGCAGTTACGGGTATGGCTACACCTTC; CDR3: CASSYGYGYTF
J: TRBJ2-5; D: .; V: TRBV10-3; length: 11; size: .; DNA: TGTGCCATCAGTGGAGGCGGGGAGCAGTACTTC; CDR3: CAISGGGEQYF
J: TRBJ1-6; D: TRBD1; V: TRBV7-9; length: 18; size: .; DNA: TGTGCCAGCAGTCCTGGGACAGGGTTGAGCTCCTATAATTCACCCCTCCACTTT; CDR3: CASSPGTGLSSYNSPLHF
J: TRBJ2-2; D: .; V: TRBV5-4; length: 15; size: .; DNA: TGTGCCAGCAGCACTGGAGGGGATCTCACCGGGGAGCTGTTTTTT; CDR3: CASSTGGDLTGELFF
J: TRBJ2-7; D: .; V: TRBV20-1; length: 11; size: .; DNA: TGCAGTGCTTCCCTAGCTGGCGAGCAGTACTTC; CDR3: CSASLAGEQYF
J: TRBJ2-1; D: TRBD2; V: TRBV4-2; length: 17; size: .; DNA: TGTGCCAGCAGCCAAGAAAAGGCTAGCGGGGGTTCCTGGGAGCAGTTCTTC; CDR3: CASSQEKASGGSWEQFF
J: TRBJ1-1; D: .; V: TRBV19; length: 16; size: .; DNA: TGTGCCAGTAGCTCTACTGGGGACCTCATGAACACTGAAGCTTTCTTT; CDR3: CASSSTGDLMNTEAFF
J: TRBJ1-3; D: .; V: TRBV28; length: 15; size: .; DNA: TGTGCCAGCGAACCGGGACTGCACTCTGGAAACACCATATATTTT; CDR3: CASEPGLHSGNTIYF